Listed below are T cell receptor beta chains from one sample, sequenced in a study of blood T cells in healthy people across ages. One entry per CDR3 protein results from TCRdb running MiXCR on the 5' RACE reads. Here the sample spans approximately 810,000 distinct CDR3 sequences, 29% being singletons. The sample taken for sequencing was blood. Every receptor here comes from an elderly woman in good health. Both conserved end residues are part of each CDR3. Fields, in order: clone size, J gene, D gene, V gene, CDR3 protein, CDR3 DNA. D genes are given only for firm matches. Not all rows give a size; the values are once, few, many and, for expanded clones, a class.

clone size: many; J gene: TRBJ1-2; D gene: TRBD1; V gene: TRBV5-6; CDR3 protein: CASSERTGAGYGYTF; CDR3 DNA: TGTGCCAGCAGCGAGCGGACAGGCGCGGGCTATGGCTACACCTTC
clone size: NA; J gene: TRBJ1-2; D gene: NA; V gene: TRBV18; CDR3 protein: CASSPDTAVLYGYTF; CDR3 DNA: TGTGCCAGCTCACCCGACACAGCCGTCCTCTATGGCTACACCTTC
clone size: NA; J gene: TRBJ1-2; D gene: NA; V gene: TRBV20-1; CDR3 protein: CSARERAGPNYGYTF; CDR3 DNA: TGCAGTGCTAGAGAGCGGGCAGGGCCTAACTATGGCTACACCTTC
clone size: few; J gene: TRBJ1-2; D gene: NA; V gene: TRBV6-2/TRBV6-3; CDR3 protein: CASSKTVSYGYTF; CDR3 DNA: TGTGCCAGCAGTAAGACAGTCTCCTATGGCTACACCTTC
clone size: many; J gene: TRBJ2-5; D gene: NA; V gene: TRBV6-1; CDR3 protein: CASSERIGTKETQYF; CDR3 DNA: TGTGCCAGCAGTGAACGGATAGGGACCAAAGAGACCCAGTACTTC
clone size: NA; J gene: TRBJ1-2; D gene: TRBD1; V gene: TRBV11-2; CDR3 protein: CASSPEDRVGYGYTF; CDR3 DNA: TGTGCCAGCAGCCCCGAGGACAGGGTAGGCTATGGCTACACCTTC
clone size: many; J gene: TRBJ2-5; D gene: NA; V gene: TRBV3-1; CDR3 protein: CASSPSGIETQYF; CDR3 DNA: TGTGCCAGCAGCCCGTCCGGAATAGAGACCCAGTACTTC
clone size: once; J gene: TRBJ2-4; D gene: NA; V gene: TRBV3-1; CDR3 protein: CASSRDTDSLQYF; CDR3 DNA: TGTGCCAGCAGCCGGGACACGGATTCACTTCAGTACTTC
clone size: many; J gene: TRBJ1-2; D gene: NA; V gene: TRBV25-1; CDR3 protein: CASSEREAAGNYGYTF; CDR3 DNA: TGTGCCAGCAGTGAGCGAGAGGCGGCGGGTAACTATGGCTACACCTTC
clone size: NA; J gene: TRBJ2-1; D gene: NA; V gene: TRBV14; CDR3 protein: CASSQDWGRIVYNEQFF; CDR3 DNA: TGTGCCAGCAGCCAAGATTGGGGTCGGATCGTCTACAATGAGCAGTTCTTC
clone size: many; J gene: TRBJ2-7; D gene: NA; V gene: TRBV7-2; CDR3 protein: CASSKSPGYEQYF; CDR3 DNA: TGTGCCAGCAGCAAATCACCGGGCTACGAGCAGTACTTC
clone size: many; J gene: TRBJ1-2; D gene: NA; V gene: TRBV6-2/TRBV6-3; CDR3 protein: CASSYSKAPDSWDYGYTF; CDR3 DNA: TGTGCCAGCAGTTACTCGAAGGCTCCTGACAGTTGGGACTATGGCTACACCTTC
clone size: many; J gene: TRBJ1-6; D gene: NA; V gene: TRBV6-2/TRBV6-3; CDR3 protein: CASSYSTPGKDPLHF; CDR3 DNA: TGTGCCAGCAGTTACTCGACGCCGGGGAAGGACCCCCTCCACTTT
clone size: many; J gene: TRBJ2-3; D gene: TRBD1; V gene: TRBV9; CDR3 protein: CASSVVGNQGAQYF; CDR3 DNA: TGTGCCAGCAGCGTAGTAGGTAATCAGGGGGCGCAGTATTTT
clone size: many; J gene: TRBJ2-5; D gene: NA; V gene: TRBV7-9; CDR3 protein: CASSERPSRLQETQYF; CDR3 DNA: TGTGCCAGCAGCGAGAGGCCTAGCAGACTTCAAGAGACCCAGTACTTC
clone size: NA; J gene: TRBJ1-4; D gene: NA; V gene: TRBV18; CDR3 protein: CASSPDRTSEKLFF; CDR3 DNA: TGTGCCAGCTCACCAGACAGGACCTCCGAAAAACTGTTTTTT
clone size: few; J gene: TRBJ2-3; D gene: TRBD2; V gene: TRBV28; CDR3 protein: CASRIMGGITDTQYF; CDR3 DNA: TGTGCCAGCAGAATAATGGGGGGGATCACAGATACGCAGTATTTT
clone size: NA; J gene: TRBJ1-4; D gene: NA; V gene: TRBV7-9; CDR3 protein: CASSPSTINEKLFF; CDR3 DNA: TGTGCCAGCAGCCCTTCGACAATTAATGAAAAACTGTTTTTT
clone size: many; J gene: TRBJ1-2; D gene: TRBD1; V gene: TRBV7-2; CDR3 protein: CASSLTGTADSEGYTF; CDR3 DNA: TGTGCCAGCAGCTTAACCGGGACAGCTGACTCCGAGGGCTACACCTTC
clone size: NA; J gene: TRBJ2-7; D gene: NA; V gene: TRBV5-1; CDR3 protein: CASSSPTLPPYEQYF; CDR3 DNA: TGCGCCAGCAGCTCCCCGACTCTACCCCCCTACGAGCAGTACTTC